Shown below are 7 T cell receptor beta chains from a single sample sequenced in a study of siplizumab effects on memory and regulatory T cells. The method was immunoSEQ multiplex PCR; TCRdb's version includes in-frame clones alone and lacks a portion of them. The sample lists about 82,000 clones, roughly 90% seen once, with approximately 1.5% in the top ten. The specimen sequenced was Tregs sorted from blood. The receptors were gathered from a human donor in good health.

This clone came up a few times. The chain is built from TRBV30 and TRBJ1-6, with a tentative D call TRBD1 (5 bases). CDR1 GTSNPN and CDR2 SVGIG come from the germline V gene (reference sequence). The CDR3 runs 14 residues. Deletions cut 7 bases from V and 1 base from J, with 11 bases between. CDR3 in DNA: TGTGCCTCTACGGGGGGATCCTATAATTCACCCCTCCACTTT. It translates to CASTGGSYNSPLHF.

In this sample, this clone turned up once. This chain links TRBV7-3 with TRBJ1-3, with D uncertain. The CDR3 sequence is 14 residues long. The ends were cut back, 2 bases at V and 2 bases at J, with 7 bases in the middle. Germline CDR1 SGHTA, CDR2 FQGTGA. The CDR3 protein is CASSLGSAGNTIYF. CDR3 sequence (DNA): TGTGCCAGCAGCTTAGGGTCTGCTGGAAACACCATATATTTT.

This clone was recorded a few times. The J gene is TRBJ1-3, the V gene TRBV29-1; D remains unclear. The CDR3 runs 13 residues. The germline V gene has CDR1 SQVTM and CDR2 ANQGSEA. The ends were cut back, 7 bases at V and 5 bases at J, with 15 bases in the middle. The CDR3 bases are TGCAGCGCCCGGAGTTCGGCAAGAAACACCATATATTTT. Protein: CSARSSARNTIYF.

This clone is a singleton in its sample. The chain links TRBV5-6 to TRBJ1-2; TRBD1 agrees at 8 bases. CDR1 is SGHDT, CDR2 YYEEEE, per germline. Trimming at V came to 3 bases and at J to 4 bases, leaving 14 bases not matched to a gene. This CDR3 has 17 amino acids. This chain's CDR3 is CASSYGTGGFSSYGYTF. The CDR3 DNA is TGTGCCAGCAGCTACGGGACAGGCGGGTTTTCTAGCTATGGCTACACCTTC.

The table lists this clone with a few counts. This rearrangement joins TRBV11-2 to TRBJ2-2, with 9 bases matching TRBD1. V shed 4 bases and J 1 base; nucleotides not matched to a gene: 7. In germline, CDR1 is SGHAT, CDR2 FQNNGV. The CDR3 totals 17 residues. As DNA, the CDR3 is TGTGCCAGCAGCTACGGGACAGGGCAGGGGAACACCGGGGAGCTGTTTTTT. Amino acids: CASSYGTGQGNTGELFF.

The CDR3 bases are TGCGCCAGCAGTAGGACAGGGGGTAATTCACCCCTCCACTTT. Translation: CASSRTGGNSPLHF. The chain couples TRBV10-2 to TRBJ1-6; TRBD1 aligns across 10 bases. Germline CDR1 reads WSHSY; CDR2 reads SAAADI. The CDR3 totals 14 residues. Losses at the gene ends were 5 bases for V and 6 bases for J; bases not matched to a gene: 1.

This sequence joins TRBV28 and TRBJ1-6, with 7 nucleotides matching TRBD1. The CDR3 sequence is 14 residues long. The junction had 4 bases not matched to a gene; V was cut back by 9 bases and J by 2 bases. Germline CDR1 MDHEN, CDR2 SYDVKM. The DNA for the CDR3 is TGTGCCAGATGCAGGGGGGCCTATAATTCACCCCTCCACTTT. It yields the protein CARCRGAYNSPLHF.